This TCR beta chain is from a study of T cells in Graves' hyperthyroidism and ophthalmopathy. There are many counts of this clonotype. CDR1 MDHEN and CDR2 SYDVKM come from the germline V gene. This CDR3 contains 17 residues. The germline V and J ends were trimmed by 5 bases and 5 bases, with 25 bases remaining between them. Amplification of TCR beta CDR3 regions used RNA as the template. The study used the HTBI primer set for a first-round RT-PCR of the TCR CDR3. TCRdb re-derived calls from the multiplex PCR reads in MiXCR, one entry per CDR3 protein. The sample includes about 180,000 distinct CDR3 sequences, approximately 15% of them seen just once.

The chain carries TRBV28 and TRBJ2-7, with a tentative D call TRBD2 (5 bases). The clonotype originates from a woman aged 45-59 years with Graves' hyperthyroidism. The sequencing input was blood. This chain's CDR3 is CASSPLSGYRTSHEQYF. Here the CDR3 DNA reads TGTGCCAGCAGTCCCCTCTCTGGTTACCGGACTTCGCACGAGCAGTACTTC.